The rows below give T cell receptor beta chains drawn from one sample of a study of untreated major depressive disorder. Clones were read by immunoSEQ multiplex PCR, and TCRdb kept only the in-frame ones, dropping some. The sample holds approximately 15,000 clones, about 93% seen once. Material: CD4+ T cells from PBMCs. The receptors originated from a woman aged 25-40 years with major depressive disorder. Each CDR3 is given with its conserved first and last residue. The order of the fields is clone size, D gene, V gene, J gene, CDR3 protein, CDR3 DNA. D genes are given only for firm matches. Size is omitted from some rows. Given values are once, few, many or a class for expanded clones.

size: -
D: -
V: TRBV2
J: TRBJ1-3
CDR3: CASMLGAGNTIYF
DNA: TGTGCCAGCATGTTGGGAGCTGGAAACACCATATATTTT

size: once
D: -
V: TRBV6-5
J: TRBJ1-2
CDR3: CASSLGGFPYGYTF
DNA: TGTGCCAGCAGTTTGGGGGGTTTCCCGTATGGCTACACCTTC

size: few
D: -
V: TRBV6-1
J: TRBJ1-2
CDR3: CASSALVATSNGYTF
DNA: TGTGCCAGCAGCGCGCTGGTCGCAACTTCAAATGGCTACACCTTC

size: -
D: -
V: TRBV5-4
J: TRBJ1-1
CDR3: CASSSMTDSWTEAFF
DNA: TGTGCCAGCAGCTCTATGACGGACAGTTGGACTGAAGCTTTCTTT

size: -
D: -
V: TRBV5-4
J: TRBJ2-3
CDR3: CASSLQTDTQYF
DNA: TGTGCCAGCAGCTTACAGACAGATACGCAGTATTTT

size: -
D: -
V: TRBV4-3
J: TRBJ2-3
CDR3: CASSQDQGGNTDTQYF
DNA: TGCGCCAGCAGCCAAGATCAGGGGGGCAACACAGATACGCAGTATTTT

size: -
D: -
V: TRBV19
J: TRBJ2-7
CDR3: CASSYSYNYEQYF
DNA: TGTGCCAGTAGTTACTCGTACAACTACGAGCAGTACTTC

size: -
D: TRBD1
V: TRBV5-1
J: TRBJ2-2
CDR3: CASSFTGGNTGELFF
DNA: TGCGCCAGCAGCTTCACAGGGGGTAACACCGGGGAGCTGTTTTTT

size: -
D: -
V: TRBV5-1
J: TRBJ1-3
CDR3: CASSLGAGTPTIYF
DNA: TGCGCCAGCAGCTTGGGGGCCGGGACACCCACCATATATTTT

size: once
D: -
V: TRBV9
J: TRBJ1-3
CDR3: CASSPKGSASGNTIYF
DNA: TGTGCCAGCAGCCCCAAGGGCAGCGCCTCTGGAAACACCATATATTTT

size: few
D: -
V: TRBV7-2
J: TRBJ1-5
CDR3: CASSFGAHSNQPQHF
DNA: TGTGCCAGCAGCTTCGGGGCGCATAGCAATCAGCCCCAGCATTTT

size: -
D: -
V: TRBV10-1
J: TRBJ2-7
CDR3: CASSAGASPEQYF
DNA: TGCGCCAGCAGTGCAGGGGCGTCCCCCGAGCAGTACTTC

size: -
D: -
V: TRBV5-4
J: TRBJ1-2
CDR3: CASSSWQDTVRTF
DNA: TGTGCCAGCAGCTCGTGGCAGGATACTGTTCGAACCTTC

size: -
D: -
V: TRBV30
J: TRBJ1-1
CDR3: CAWSVRGAGVPEAFF
DNA: TGTGCCTGGAGTGTAAGAGGGGCGGGTGTCCCTGAAGCTTTCTTT

size: -
D: -
V: TRBV2
J: TRBJ2-2
CDR3: CASSVLERASELFF
DNA: TGTGCCAGCAGTGTGCTAGAAAGGGCCTCGGAGCTGTTTTTT

size: -
D: -
V: TRBV5-4
J: TRBJ2-1
CDR3: CASSLLPAAEQFF
DNA: TGTGCCAGCAGCTTGTTACCAGCGGCTGAGCAGTTCTTC

size: -
D: -
V: TRBV6-1
J: TRBJ2-7
CDR3: CASSDHYEQYF
DNA: TGTGCCAGCAGTGATCACTACGAGCAGTACTTC

size: -
D: -
V: TRBV20-1
J: TRBJ1-5
CDR3: CSAGSDQPQHF
DNA: TGCAGTGCTGGATCGGATCAGCCCCAGCATTTT

size: -
D: -
V: TRBV20-1
J: TRBJ1-2
CDR3: CSARWHGYTF
DNA: TGCAGTGCTAGGTGGCATGGCTACACCTTC

size: -
D: -
V: TRBV27
J: TRBJ2-5
CDR3: CASSLTYQETQYF
DNA: TGTGCCAGCAGTTTAACATACCAAGAGACCCAGTACTTC

size: -
D: TRBD2
V: TRBV7-9
J: TRBJ2-3
CDR3: CASSSQTSGRTRTDTQYF
DNA: TGTGCCAGCAGCTCCCAGACTAGCGGGAGGACGAGGACAGATACGCAGTATTTT

size: few
D: TRBD2
V: TRBV11-3
J: TRBJ2-5
CDR3: CASSTGLAGAVTQYF
DNA: TGTGCCAGCAGCACGGGACTAGCGGGAGCGGTGACCCAGTACTTC

size: -
D: TRBD1
V: TRBV6-6
J: TRBJ2-7
CDR3: CASSRGTGLWEQYF
DNA: TGTGCCAGCAGTCGCGGGACAGGGTTGTGGGAGCAGTACTTC

size: -
D: -
V: TRBV5-1
J: TRBJ2-7
CDR3: CASSLVADPKAHEQYF
DNA: TGCGCCAGCAGCTTGGTGGCTGACCCTAAGGCCCACGAGCAGTACTTC

size: once
D: -
V: TRBV2
J: TRBJ1-5
CDR3: CASSVQGGNQPQHF
DNA: TGTGCCAGCAGTGTACAGGGAGGCAATCAGCCCCAGCATTTT

size: -
D: TRBD1
V: TRBV2
J: TRBJ2-1
CDR3: CASSRDRGDNEQFF
DNA: TGTGCCAGCAGCCGGGACAGGGGGGACAATGAGCAGTTCTTC

size: once
D: TRBD2
V: TRBV29-1
J: TRBJ2-1
CDR3: CSVEDIGGLASSYNEQFF
DNA: TGCAGCGTTGAAGATATTGGGGGACTAGCAAGTTCCTACAATGAGCAGTTCTTC

size: -
D: TRBD2
V: TRBV30
J: TRBJ2-1
CDR3: CAWRVAGRAPNEQFF
DNA: TGTGCCTGGAGAGTAGCGGGGCGAGCACCCAATGAGCAGTTCTTC

size: once
D: TRBD2
V: TRBV5-4
J: TRBJ2-7
CDR3: CASSPGGAGVEQYF
DNA: TGTGCCAGCAGCCCCGGGGGGGCGGGAGTTGAGCAGTACTTC

size: -
D: -
V: TRBV6-6
J: TRBJ1-2
CDR3: CASRDGNYGYTF
DNA: TGTGCCAGCAGGGACGGTAACTATGGCTACACCTTC

size: -
D: TRBD2
V: TRBV7-6
J: TRBJ2-3
CDR3: CASSLRLAATDTQYF
DNA: TGTGCCAGCAGCCTCAGACTAGCGGCCACAGATACGCAGTATTTT

size: -
D: -
V: TRBV5-8
J: TRBJ1-1
CDR3: CASSLDRLNTEAFF
DNA: TGTGCCAGCAGCTTGGACAGGTTGAACACTGAAGCTTTCTTT

size: -
D: TRBD1
V: TRBV6-1
J: TRBJ2-2
CDR3: CASSGPRDRVGSRNTGELFF
DNA: TGTGCCAGCAGTGGCCCCCGGGACAGGGTGGGTAGCAGAAACACCGGGGAGCTGTTTTTT

size: -
D: TRBD1
V: TRBV4-1
J: TRBJ2-3
CDR3: CASSQDLDRADTQYF
DNA: TGCGCCAGCAGCCAAGATCTGGACAGGGCAGATACGCAGTATTTT

size: -
D: -
V: TRBV20-1
J: TRBJ2-1
CDR3: CSANNNEQFF
DNA: TGCAGCGCAAACAACAATGAGCAGTTCTTC

size: -
D: -
V: TRBV25-1
J: TRBJ2-3
CDR3: CASSEYALDFTDTQYF
DNA: TGTGCCAGCAGTGAATATGCCTTGGACTTCACAGATACGCAGTATTTT

size: -
D: -
V: TRBV18
J: TRBJ2-7
CDR3: CASSPRGYEQYF
DNA: TGTGCCAGCTCACCAAGGGGGTACGAGCAGTACTTC

size: -
D: -
V: TRBV7-6
J: TRBJ2-3
CDR3: CASSLAPRVGDTQYF
DNA: TGTGCCAGCAGCTTAGCGCCTCGCGTAGGAGATACGCAGTATTTT

size: -
D: -
V: TRBV9
J: TRBJ2-7
CDR3: CASSVGGTGNYEQCF
DNA: TGTGCCAGCAGCGTAGGGGGGACGGGAAACTACGAGCAGTGCTTC

size: -
D: TRBD1
V: TRBV11-2
J: TRBJ1-5
CDR3: CASSLGTTGGYQPQHF
DNA: TGTGCCAGCAGCTTAGGGACCACAGGGGGCTATCAGCCCCAGCATTTT

size: -
D: -
V: TRBV5-4
J: TRBJ2-5
CDR3: CASSSSEETQYF
DNA: TGTGCCAGCAGCTCGAGCGAAGAGACCCAGTACTTC

size: -
D: TRBD1
V: TRBV2
J: TRBJ2-7
CDR3: CASSFHPRTGPYEQYF
DNA: TGTGCCAGCAGTTTCCACCCTAGGACAGGGCCCTACGAGCAGTACTTC

size: -
D: TRBD1
V: TRBV10-3
J: TRBJ2-2
CDR3: CAMRDLGQITGELFF
DNA: TGTGCCATGAGGGATCTGGGACAGATTACCGGGGAGCTGTTTTTT

size: -
D: -
V: TRBV20-1
J: TRBJ1-2
CDR3: CSASGRNGYTF
DNA: TGCAGTGCTAGCGGTAGAAACGGCTACACCTTC

size: -
D: TRBD2
V: TRBV6-1
J: TRBJ2-5
CDR3: CASRVAGGPETQYF
DNA: TGTGCCAGCAGGGTAGCGGGAGGGCCAGAGACCCAGTACTTC

size: -
D: TRBD1
V: TRBV30
J: TRBJ2-2
CDR3: CAWRAGQGAGGELFF
DNA: TGTGCCTGGAGGGCAGGACAGGGGGCCGGCGGGGAGCTGTTTTTT

size: -
D: -
V: TRBV7-2
J: TRBJ1-1
CDR3: CASSLGVTLEAFF
DNA: TGTGCCAGCAGCTTAGGTGTCACCCTTGAAGCTTTCTTT

size: -
D: -
V: TRBV9
J: TRBJ1-5
CDR3: CASSAFHRALDAQPQHF
DNA: TGTGCCAGCAGCGCATTTCACCGGGCCCTGGACGCCCAGCCCCAGCATTTT

size: -
D: -
V: TRBV2
J: TRBJ2-7
CDR3: CASTNEWRQQYF
DNA: TGTGCCAGCACCAATGAATGGCGTCAGCAGTACTTC

size: -
D: -
V: TRBV10-3
J: TRBJ2-7
CDR3: CAISGPLLDSGEQYF
DNA: TGTGCCATCAGTGGTCCTCTACTAGATTCGGGCGAGCAGTACTTC

size: -
D: TRBD2
V: TRBV27
J: TRBJ2-1
CDR3: CASSRTSGKTYNEQFF
DNA: TGTGCCAGCAGCCGGACTAGCGGGAAGACATACAATGAGCAGTTCTTC

size: -
D: TRBD1
V: TRBV7-9
J: TRBJ2-7
CDR3: CASSLGQGVYEQYF
DNA: TGTGCCAGCAGCTTGGGACAGGGAGTTTACGAGCAGTACTTC

size: -
D: -
V: TRBV11-2
J: TRBJ1-1
CDR3: CGSQQLSGLSEAFF
DNA: TGTGGGAGCCAGCAGCTTAGTGGTTTATCTGAAGCTTTCTTT

size: -
D: TRBD1
V: TRBV10-3
J: TRBJ1-2
CDR3: CAISDNRGNYGYTF
DNA: TGTGCCATCAGTGACAACAGGGGGAACTATGGCTACACCTTC

size: -
D: -
V: TRBV11-1
J: TRBJ2-5
CDR3: CASTLGERETQYF
DNA: TGTGCCAGCACCCTGGGGGAAAGGGAGACCCAGTACTTC